This T cell receptor beta chain was recovered during a study of control samples from healthy donors and cancer patients. The CDR3 has 16 residues. The germline V gene encodes CDR1 SGHDT and CDR2 YYEEEE. The ends lost 0 bases at V and 1 base at J; junction bases unmatched: 1. Assay used: immunoSEQ multiplex PCR; TCRdb lists only in-frame clones, some missing. The table has around 20,000 clones, around 84% seen once. The chain employs TRBV5-6 and TRBJ2-3; TRBD2 matches 11 bases. The material sequenced was PBMCs. The sequence was obtained from a man older than 75 with head and neck cancer. CDR3 residues: CASSLETSGGTDTQYF. The CDR3 DNA is TGTGCCAGCAGCTTGGAGACTAGCGGGGGCACAGATACGCAGTATTTT.